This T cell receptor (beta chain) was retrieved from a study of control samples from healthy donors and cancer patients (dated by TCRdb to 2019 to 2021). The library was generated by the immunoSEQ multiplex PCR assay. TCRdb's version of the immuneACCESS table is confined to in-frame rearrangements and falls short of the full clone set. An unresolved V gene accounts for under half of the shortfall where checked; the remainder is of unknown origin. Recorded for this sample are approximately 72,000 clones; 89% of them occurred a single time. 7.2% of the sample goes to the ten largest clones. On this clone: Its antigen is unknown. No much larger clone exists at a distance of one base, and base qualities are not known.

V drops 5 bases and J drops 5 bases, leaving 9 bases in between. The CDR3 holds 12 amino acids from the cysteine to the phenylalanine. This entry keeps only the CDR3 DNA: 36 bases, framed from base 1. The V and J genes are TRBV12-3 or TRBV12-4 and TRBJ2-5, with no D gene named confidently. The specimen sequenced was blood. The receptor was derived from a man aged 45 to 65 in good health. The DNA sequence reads TGTGCCAGCAGTCGAAGGGTGGAGACCCAGTACTTC. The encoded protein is CASSRRVETQYF.